This paragraph reports one TCR beta chain. Antigen: not known. The data stem from a study of a mutant IDH1 vaccine in newly diagnosed glioma. The overall study: The vaccination schedule gave patients eight doses in weeks 1, 3, 5, 7, 11, 15, 19 and 23. With temozolomide cycles, or 4-6 weeks after radiotherapy alone, vaccination was started. Treated patients showed a male proportion of about 60%, a female proportion of around 40%, and a mean age of about 44 years. Patients got radiotherapy, temozolomide, or both beforehand, and most got both.

Some clones are missing from TCRdb's copy, which holds only in-frame ones; the method was immunoSEQ multiplex PCR. Among 30,000 to 35,000 clones listed, 50% to 60% were seen once. The CDR3 length is 13 residues. V gave up 2 bases and J gave up 8 bases; unmatched junction bases: 3. The germline V gene encodes CDR1 SGHTA and CDR2 FQGTGA. Noted time point: week 5, during vaccination. One vaccine dose held 300 ug of mutant IDH1 20-mer peptide and came with topical imiquimod. The rearrangement uses TRBV7-3 and TRBJ2-1; 7 positions match TRBD2. The source material was PBMCs, sampled from a glioma patient whose treatment included an IDH1 peptide vaccine. The TCR originated in a woman aged 18-29 years with glioma. Here the CDR3 DNA reads TGTGCCAGCAGCTTAGGGGAGGGATATGAGCAGTTCTTC. It yields the protein CASSLGEGYEQFF.